What follows is one T cell receptor beta chain and its context. Its antigen is as yet unknown. In germline, CDR1 is SGHTA, CDR2 FQGNSA. The CDR3 contains 14 residues. V was clipped by 5 bases and J by 7 bases, with 15 bases between them. The source of the sample is a study of cytomegalovirus exposure and HLA in healthy donors. Study-wide results and caveats: One variant, a missense change in DCLRE1C, was linked in a later analysis to TCR beta V- and J-gene trimming. Presence/absence analyses supposed approximately even sequencing depth among donors. A later analysis reported that several of the most significant clusters appeared to be linked to common viral pathogens, among them Epstein-Barr virus. Highly shared variants forming one cluster were likely a sequencing artifact.

Both 60 Vbeta primers and 13 Jbeta primers went into the PCR. The assay was immunoSEQ multiplex PCR, and TCRdb's table has in-frame clones only and misses some. The sample holds some 100,000 clones, roughly 82% seen once. The sequence derives from a man in his fifties or sixties in good health and CMV-seronegative. The chain has TRBV7-2 and TRBJ2-1, with D perhaps matching TRBD2 (5 bases). Input material: PBMCs. DNA of the CDR3: TGTGCCAGCAGCCCAGAGGGTTACACGAATGAGCAGTTCTTC. Translation: CASSPEGYTNEQFF.